This T cell receptor (beta chain) was sequenced during a study of T cells in Graves' hyperthyroidism and ophthalmopathy. TCR beta CDR3 region amplification was performed from RNA transcripts. First-round RT-PCR of the TCR CDR3 relied on the HTBI primer set. In TCRdb, the multiplex PCR reads were re-called with MiXCR into one record per CDR3 protein. The sample contains 650,000 to 750,000 distinct CDR3 sequences, around 13% of which appear only once. Germline loops: CDR1 MDHEN, CDR2 SYDVKM. This CDR3 has 13 amino acids. Trimming left V 3 bases short and J 4 bases short, with 9 bases between. The chain links TRBV28 to TRBJ1-2, with TRBD1 as a possible D gene (5 bases). Sequencing input: blood. The TCR was taken from a woman under 30 with Graves' hyperthyroidism. The CDR3 sequence: CASSLTAAYGYTF. The CDR3 DNA reads as TGTGCCAGCAGTTTGACAGCCGCCTATGGCTACACCTTC.